Presented here are 6 T cell receptor beta chains from one specimen sequenced in a study of T cells in Graves' hyperthyroidism and ophthalmopathy. The CDR3 regions of TCR beta were amplified from RNA transcripts. HTBI primers were employed in a first-round RT-PCR of the TCR CDR3. TCRdb passed the multiplex PCR reads through MiXCR, listing each CDR3 protein once. The profile covers some 300,000 distinct CDR3 sequences, with roughly a fifth appearing a single time and approximately 37% taken by the ten largest. Sequenced sample: blood. The receptors were sampled from a man aged 50 or older with Graves' ophthalmopathy.

V gene TRBV15 combines with J gene TRBJ1-2, with D unresolved. The V end lost 0 bases, the J end lost 6 bases, and 11 bases lay between the germline ends. CDR3 length: 14 residues. From germline, CDR1 is LNHNV and CDR2 YYDKDF (reference sequence). CDR3: CATSRDLAGDGYTF. CDR3 coding DNA: TGTGCCACCAGCAGAGATCTGGCAGGTGATGGCTACACCTTC.

This clonotype was seen repeatedly, ten times or more. This chain joins TRBV28 and TRBJ1-2; D call uncertain. There are 14 residues in the CDR3. CDR1 and CDR2 (germline): MDHEN, SYDVKM. V lost 6 bases, J lost 5 bases, and 16 bases lay in between. CDR3 residues: CASRLPDSPYGYTF. The CDR3 DNA reads as TGTGCCAGCAGACTCCCCGACTCACCGTATGGCTACACCTTC.

The chain recombines TRBV27 with TRBJ2-7; TRBD2 might be the D (7 bases). The germline CDR1 and CDR2 sequences are MNHEY and SMNVEV (reference sequence). There are 14 residues in the CDR3. Between the trimmed V and J ends, which lost 6 bases and 2 bases, there was a span of 14 bases. The DNA for the CDR3 is TGTGCCAGCAGCCGGGGGGCCTTGACCTACGAGCAGTACTTC. It encodes CASSRGALTYEQYF.

This clonotype has a handful of counts. This sequence joins TRBV5-1 and TRBJ2-1, with D possibly matching TRBD2 (6 bases). Germline lookup yields CDR1 SGHRS and CDR2 YFSETQ. The CDR3 covers 15 residues. V lost 6 bases, J lost 4 bases, and 17 bases lay in between. Here the CDR3 DNA reads TGCGCCAGCACTGCGTTTCGTGGGACTTACAATGAGCAGTTCTTC. Its protein product is CASTAFRGTYNEQFF.

With respect to this clonotype: The DNA is omitted, as the CDR3 cannot be located on it reliably, and the CDR3 follows TCRdb's listing. This chain joins TRBV5-6 and TRBJ1-3. Germline lookup yields CDR1 SGHDT and CDR2 YYEEEE. The CDR3 length equals 22 residues, ends included. CDR3 sequence reads: CASSLRWPFSYEQYFGPDTIYF.

This chain joins TRBV6-1 and TRBJ2-7, with D possibly matching TRBD2 (5 bases). CDR1 MNHNS and CDR2 SASEGT come from the germline V gene. V was clipped by 5 bases and J by 0 bases, with 8 bases between them. The CDR3 consists of 13 residues. CDR3 DNA sequence: TGTGCCAGCAGTAACGGGGACTCCTACGAGCAGTACTTC. Its translation is CASSNGDSYEQYF.